This T cell receptor (beta chain) was recovered during a study of cytomegalovirus exposure and HLA in healthy donors. General observations from the study: Many donors carried some public TCRs, although rarity characterized most TCR sequences. TCR beta chains numbering some 160 were designated cytomegalovirus-associated.

The V gene's germline CDR1 is SGHRS and CDR2 YFSETQ. V was shortened by 0 bases and J by 6 bases, with 16 bases between the two germline ends. This CDR3 is 16 amino acids long. The assay was immunoSEQ multiplex PCR, and TCRdb's table has in-frame clones only and misses some. In the table there are roughly 98,000 clones, approximately 88% of which are singletons. On this clone itself: Its matching antigen is unknown.

This TCR derives from a woman in her 30s in good health and CMV-seronegative. J is TRBJ2-1 and V is TRBV5-1; D uncertain. The sample consisted of PBMCs. The chain's CDR3 is CASSLAFASPFNEQFF. The CDR3 DNA sequence: TGCGCCAGCAGCTTGGCCTTTGCGTCCCCGTTCAATGAGCAGTTCTTC.